This T cell receptor (beta chain) is drawn from a study of cytomegalovirus exposure and HLA in healthy donors. CDR3 length: 14 amino acids. With 5 bases removed from V and 2 bases from J, the gap between germline ends came to 11 bases. The germline V gene has CDR1 MNHEY and CDR2 SVGAGI. Researchers ran the PCR with 60 Vbeta and 13 Jbeta primers. Profiled with immunoSEQ multiplex PCR; TCRdb holds only in-frame clones, not every one. Altogether over 150,000 clones are present, around 80% being singletons, with the ten largest covering over 4%. Sequenced input: PBMCs. This clonotype was obtained from a male donor in good health and CMV-seronegative. This chain connects TRBV6-5 to TRBJ2-3, with D perhaps TRBD2 (6 bases). The CDR3: CASSRTTDTDTQYF. In nucleotides, the CDR3 is TGTGCCAGCAGTCGGACTACCGACACAGATACGCAGTATTTT.